The TCR beta chain described here comes from a study of control samples from healthy donors and cancer patients. Sequencing was performed with immunoSEQ multiplex PCR; in TCRdb, only in-frame clones are kept and a portion is missing. This table has about 170,000 clones, 93% appearing once. CDR3 length: 19 amino acids. The TCR was taken from an older woman in good health. The genes are TRBV21-1 and TRBJ1-3. TRBV21-1 represents a pseudogene. The sample was blood. CDR3 sequence reads: CASSKGGRGVTSSGNTIYF. CDR3 DNA: TGTGCCAGCAGCAAAGGAGGGAGAGGGGTTACGAGCTCTGGAAACACCATATATTTT.